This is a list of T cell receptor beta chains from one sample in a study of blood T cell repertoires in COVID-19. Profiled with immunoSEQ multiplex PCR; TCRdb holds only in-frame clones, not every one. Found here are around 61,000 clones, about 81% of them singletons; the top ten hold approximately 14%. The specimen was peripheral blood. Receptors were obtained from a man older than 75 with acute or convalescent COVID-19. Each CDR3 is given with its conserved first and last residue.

cdr3_aa: CASSLLGLSEQYF
v_call: TRBV11-1

cdr3_aa: CASSGQGVGTGELFF
v_call: TRBV2

cdr3_aa: CASSPGLYSNQPQHF
v_call: TRBV7-2

cdr3_aa: CASSRPTKEQFF
v_call: TRBV27

cdr3_aa: CASGTRGGTDTQYF
v_call: TRBV6-6

cdr3_aa: CASSTRNTEAFF
v_call: TRBV6-6

cdr3_aa: CASSPGSDQPQHF
v_call: TRBV18

cdr3_aa: CASKIIGESFYEQYF
v_call: TRBV27

cdr3_aa: CASSQGSVNQPQHF
v_call: TRBV4-3

cdr3_aa: CASSPYSNQPQHF
v_call: TRBV18

cdr3_aa: CASSLSLTGSYGYTF
v_call: TRBV7-9

cdr3_aa: CASSLALGGAGTDTQYF
v_call: TRBV7-2

cdr3_aa: CASSSGTSGRREQFF
v_call: TRBV7-2

cdr3_aa: CSVSGQLNTGELFF
v_call: TRBV29-1

cdr3_aa: CASSETSGGKPDTQYF
v_call: TRBV25-1

cdr3_aa: CASSSPPGAGELFF
v_call: TRBV28

cdr3_aa: CASSYGGDRDEAFF
v_call: TRBV6-2/TRBV6-3

cdr3_aa: CASSIVWQPSTEAFF
v_call: TRBV19

cdr3_aa: CASRKLIYGYTF
v_call: TRBV5-6

cdr3_aa: CASSVTSGVSYNEQFF
v_call: TRBV7-9

cdr3_aa: CASRAGLSPYEQYF
v_call: TRBV6-5

cdr3_aa: CASSEGRTYGYTF
v_call: TRBV6-1

cdr3_aa: CASSFGRALNQPQHF
v_call: TRBV7-9

cdr3_aa: CAISDGTGGRRTEAFF
v_call: TRBV10-3

cdr3_aa: CASMERPINSPLHF
v_call: TRBV6-5

cdr3_aa: CASRPLAGPEDTQYF
v_call: TRBV2

cdr3_aa: CASRKGQGSTEAFF
v_call: TRBV6-4

cdr3_aa: CASKGGVNTGELFF
v_call: TRBV19

cdr3_aa: CASSSATGTQYF
v_call: TRBV6-5

cdr3_aa: CASSAGTGGFNEQFF
v_call: TRBV2

cdr3_aa: CASSEGQGAVQPQHF
v_call: TRBV19

cdr3_aa: CASRESAGLSYGYTF
v_call: TRBV2

cdr3_aa: CASREGGLAVQFF
v_call: TRBV6-1

cdr3_aa: CASSQVSGGEQFF
v_call: TRBV14

cdr3_aa: CASSPPSTDTQYF
v_call: TRBV18

cdr3_aa: CASSPTGTGHYEQYF
v_call: TRBV5-1

cdr3_aa: CASSSPPGGQKLFF
v_call: TRBV11-2

cdr3_aa: CASSPGGSSYGYTF
v_call: TRBV5-5

cdr3_aa: CASSPDLSGYTF
v_call: TRBV18

cdr3_aa: CATSRAGRGSNEQFF
v_call: TRBV15

cdr3_aa: CAWSRTGNQPQHF
v_call: TRBV30

cdr3_aa: CASSLPLGGMETQYF
v_call: TRBV7-3